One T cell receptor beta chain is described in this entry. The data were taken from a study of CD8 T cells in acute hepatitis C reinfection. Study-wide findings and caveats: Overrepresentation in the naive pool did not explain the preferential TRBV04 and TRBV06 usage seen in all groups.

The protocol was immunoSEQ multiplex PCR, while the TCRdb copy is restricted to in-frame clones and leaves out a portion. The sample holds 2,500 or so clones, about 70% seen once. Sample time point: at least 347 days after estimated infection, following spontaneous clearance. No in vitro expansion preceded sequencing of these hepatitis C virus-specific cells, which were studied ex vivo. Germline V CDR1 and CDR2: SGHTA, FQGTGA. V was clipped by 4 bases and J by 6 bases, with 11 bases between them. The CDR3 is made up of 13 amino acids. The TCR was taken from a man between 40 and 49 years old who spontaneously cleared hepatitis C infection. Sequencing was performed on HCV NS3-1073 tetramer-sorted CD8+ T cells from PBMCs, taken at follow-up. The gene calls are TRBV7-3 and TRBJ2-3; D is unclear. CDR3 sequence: CASSSKAMDTQYF. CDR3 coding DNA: TGTGCCAGCAGCTCTAAAGCTATGGATACGCAGTATTTT. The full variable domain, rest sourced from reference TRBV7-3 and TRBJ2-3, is GAGVSQTPSNKVTEKGKYVELRCDPISGHTALYWYRQSLGQGPEFLIYFQGTGAADDSGLPNDRFFAVRPEGSVSTLKIQRTERGDSAVYLCASSSKAMDTQYFGPGTRLTVL.